This entry describes one T cell receptor beta chain. This record comes from a study of shared clonotypes between healthy human individuals. Study as a whole: A few men and a couple of women, aged 18 to 49, were donors.

A deep-level run was used for the assay. Authors' methods: ImmunoSEQ supplied junction-only sequences lacking quality scores, so filtering was different. Clones were sequenced by immunoSEQ multiplex PCR, and TCRdb holds only the in-frame ones, with some missing. V and J calls and clone size are given by that table; D and trimming were obtained from the DNA. The table includes approximately 480,000 clones, nearly 80% detected once. Among the donors, all were Caucasian adults who lived in Nashville, Tennessee. Sequences were obtained from PBMCs. This receptor was identified in a woman in her forties in good health. Some clones in this sample may be carry-over from other donors' samples.

The CDR3: CSVPRQSGSSEQYF. The CDR3 DNA follows: TGCAGCGTCCCCCGTCAGTCGGGATCAAGCGAGCAGTACTTC. This sequence joins TRBV29-1 and TRBJ2-7; D possibly corresponds to TRBD2 (5 bases). Germline V gives CDR1 SQVTM, CDR2 ANQGSEA. Trimming removed 6 bases from V and 6 bases from J, with 21 bases in between. There are 14 residues in the CDR3.